Sequencing of this TCR beta chain was carried out in a study of cytomegalovirus exposure and HLA in healthy donors. About the research overall: Sequencing of roughly 180 million T cells in an earlier analysis found 100 million to 140 million unique TCR beta sequences. Across more than 350 genotyped donors, about 81% landed in the Caucasian-associated ancestry cluster.

In regard to this clone: Its matching antigen is unknown.

Study observations and caveats: The authors reported that TCR beta sequences could predict HLA-A and HLA-B alleles. These predictions were accurate for most subjects in the first cohort. Analyzed later, association rates of TCRs varied across HLA loci, with DRB1 most and HLA-C fewest.

Trimming pared 5 bases from V and 4 bases from J, leaving 15 bases between. Germline CDR1 is SGHNT and CDR2 is YYREEE (reference sequence). CDR3 length: 14 residues. PCR primers comprised 60 Vbeta and 13 Jbeta primers. Assay: immunoSEQ multiplex PCR; the TCRdb copy retains only in-frame clones and omits some. The sample lists 84,000 or so clones, approximately 84% occurring once. V usage is TRBV5-4 and J usage is TRBJ1-2, with D perhaps matching TRBD1 (6 bases). The receptor was derived from a woman aged 50 to 60 in good health and CMV-seronegative. Sequences were obtained from PBMCs. The CDR3 is CASSSDQGSYGYTF. Written as DNA, the CDR3 is TGTGCCAGCAGTTCCGATCAGGGGAGCTATGGCTACACCTTC.